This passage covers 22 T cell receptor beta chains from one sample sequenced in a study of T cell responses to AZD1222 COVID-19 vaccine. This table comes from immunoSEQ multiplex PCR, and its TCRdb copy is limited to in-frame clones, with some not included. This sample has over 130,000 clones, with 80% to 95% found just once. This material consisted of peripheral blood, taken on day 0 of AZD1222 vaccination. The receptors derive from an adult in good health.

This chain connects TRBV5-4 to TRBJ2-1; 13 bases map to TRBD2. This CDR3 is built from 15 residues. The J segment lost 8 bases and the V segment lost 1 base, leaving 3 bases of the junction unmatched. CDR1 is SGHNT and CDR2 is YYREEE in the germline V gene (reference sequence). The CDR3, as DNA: TGTGCCAGCAGCTTGACTAGCGGGGGGGTCGATGAGCAGTTCTTC. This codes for CASSLTSGGVDEQFF.

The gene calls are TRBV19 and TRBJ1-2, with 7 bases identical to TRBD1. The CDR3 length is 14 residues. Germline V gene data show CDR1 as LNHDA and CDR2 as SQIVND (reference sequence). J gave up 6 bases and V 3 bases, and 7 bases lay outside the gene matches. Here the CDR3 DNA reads TGTGCCAGTAGTATTGTAAGGGACAGAGATGGCTACACCTTC. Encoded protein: CASSIVRDRDGYTF.

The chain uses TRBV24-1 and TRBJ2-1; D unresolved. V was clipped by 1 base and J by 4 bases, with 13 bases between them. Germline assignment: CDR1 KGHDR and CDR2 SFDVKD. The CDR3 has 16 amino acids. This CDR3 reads CATSDLSPGQYNEQFF. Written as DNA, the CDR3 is TGTGCCACCAGTGATTTAAGTCCTGGGCAGTACAATGAGCAGTTCTTC.

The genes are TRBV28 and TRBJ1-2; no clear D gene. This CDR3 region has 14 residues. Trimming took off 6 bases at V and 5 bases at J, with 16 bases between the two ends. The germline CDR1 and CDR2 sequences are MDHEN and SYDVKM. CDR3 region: CASSPASRAYGYTF. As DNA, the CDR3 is TGTGCCAGCAGCCCCGCAAGTAGGGCTTATGGCTACACCTTC.

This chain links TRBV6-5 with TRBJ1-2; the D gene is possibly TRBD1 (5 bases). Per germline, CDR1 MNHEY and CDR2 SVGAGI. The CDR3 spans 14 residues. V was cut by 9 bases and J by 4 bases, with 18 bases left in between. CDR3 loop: CARIRPTDLYGYTF. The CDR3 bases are TGTGCCAGGATACGCCCGACAGACCTCTATGGCTACACCTTC.

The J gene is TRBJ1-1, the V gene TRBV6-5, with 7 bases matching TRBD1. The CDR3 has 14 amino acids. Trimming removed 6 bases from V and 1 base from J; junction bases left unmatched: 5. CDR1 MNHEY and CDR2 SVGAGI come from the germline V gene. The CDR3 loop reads CASSDRDRNTEAFF. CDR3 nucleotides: TGTGCCAGCAGCGACCGGGACAGGAACACTGAAGCTTTCTTT.

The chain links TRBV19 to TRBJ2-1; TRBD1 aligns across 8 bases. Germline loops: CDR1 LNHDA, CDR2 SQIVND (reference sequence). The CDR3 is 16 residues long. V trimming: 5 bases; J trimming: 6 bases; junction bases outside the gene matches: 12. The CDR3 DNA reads TGTGCCAGTAGTTCAGGGGGCGCAGGGGGAGGCAATGAGCAGTTCTTC. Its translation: CASSSGGAGGGNEQFF.

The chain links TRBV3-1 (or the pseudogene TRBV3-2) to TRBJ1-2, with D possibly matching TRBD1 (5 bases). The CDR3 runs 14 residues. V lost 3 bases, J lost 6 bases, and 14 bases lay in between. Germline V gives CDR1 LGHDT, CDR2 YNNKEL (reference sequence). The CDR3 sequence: CASSHLSGGDGYTF. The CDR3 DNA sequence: TGTGCCAGCAGCCACCTCTCCGGAGGGGATGGCTACACCTTC.

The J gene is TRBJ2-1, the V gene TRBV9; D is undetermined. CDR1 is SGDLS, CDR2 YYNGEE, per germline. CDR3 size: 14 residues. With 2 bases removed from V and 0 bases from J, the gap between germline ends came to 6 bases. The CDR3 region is CASSVRYSYNEQFF. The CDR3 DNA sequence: TGTGCCAGCAGCGTGAGGTACTCCTACAATGAGCAGTTCTTC.

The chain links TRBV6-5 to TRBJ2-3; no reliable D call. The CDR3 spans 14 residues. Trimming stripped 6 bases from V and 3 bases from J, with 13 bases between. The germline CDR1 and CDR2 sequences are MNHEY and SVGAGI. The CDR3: CASRHLVTTDTQYF. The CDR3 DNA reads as TGTGCCAGCAGACATCTGGTTACTACAGATACGCAGTATTTT.

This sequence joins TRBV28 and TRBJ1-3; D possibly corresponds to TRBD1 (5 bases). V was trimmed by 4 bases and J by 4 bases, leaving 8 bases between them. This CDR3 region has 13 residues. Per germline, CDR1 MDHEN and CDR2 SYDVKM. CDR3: CASSYAGGNTIYF. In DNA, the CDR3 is TGTGCCAGCAGTTACGCAGGGGGAAACACCATATATTTT. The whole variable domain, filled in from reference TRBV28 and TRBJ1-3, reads DVKVTQSSRYLVKRTGEKVFLECVQDMDHENMFWYRQDPGLGLRLIYFSYDVKMKEKGDIPEGYSVSREKKERFSLILESASTNQTSMYLCASSYAGGNTIYFGEGSWLTVV.

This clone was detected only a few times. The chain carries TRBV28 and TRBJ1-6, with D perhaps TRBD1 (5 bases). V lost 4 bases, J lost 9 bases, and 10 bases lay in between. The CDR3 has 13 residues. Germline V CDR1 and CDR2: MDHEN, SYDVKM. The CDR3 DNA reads TGTGCCAGCAGTTCGACAGTGGGTTCACCCCTCCACTTT. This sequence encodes CASSSTVGSPLHF.

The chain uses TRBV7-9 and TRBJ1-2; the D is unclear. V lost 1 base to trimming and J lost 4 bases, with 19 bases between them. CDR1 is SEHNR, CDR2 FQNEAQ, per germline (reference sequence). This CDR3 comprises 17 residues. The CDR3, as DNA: TGTGCCAGCAGCTTAGGGTGGGATACAGCAGGACTCTATGGCTACACCTTC. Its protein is CASSLGWDTAGLYGYTF.

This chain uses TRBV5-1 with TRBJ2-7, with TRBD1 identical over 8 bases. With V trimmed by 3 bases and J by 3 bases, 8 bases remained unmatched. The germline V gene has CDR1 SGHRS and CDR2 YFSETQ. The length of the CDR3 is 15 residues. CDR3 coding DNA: TGCGCCAGCAGCTACGGACAGGGTGGCCTCTACGAGCAGTACTTC. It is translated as CASSYGQGGLYEQYF.

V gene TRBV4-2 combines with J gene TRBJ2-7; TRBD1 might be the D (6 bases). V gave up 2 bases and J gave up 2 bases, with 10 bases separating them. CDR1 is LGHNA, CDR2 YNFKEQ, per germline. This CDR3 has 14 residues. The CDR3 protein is CASSQPGQPYEQYF. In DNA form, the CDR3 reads TGTGCCAGCAGCCAACCAGGACAGCCCTACGAGCAGTACTTC.

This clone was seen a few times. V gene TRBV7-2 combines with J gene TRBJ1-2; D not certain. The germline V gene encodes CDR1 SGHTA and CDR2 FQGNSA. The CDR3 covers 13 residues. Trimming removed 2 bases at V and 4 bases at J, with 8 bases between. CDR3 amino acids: CASSLQDSYGYTF. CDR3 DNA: TGTGCCAGCAGCTTACAGGATTCCTATGGCTACACCTTC. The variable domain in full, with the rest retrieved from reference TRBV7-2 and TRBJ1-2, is GAGVSQSPSNKVTEKGKDVELRCDPISGHTALYWYRQSLGQGLEFLIYFQGNSAPDKSGLPSDRFSAERTGGSVSTLTIQRTQQEDSAVYLCASSLQDSYGYTFGSGTRLTVV.

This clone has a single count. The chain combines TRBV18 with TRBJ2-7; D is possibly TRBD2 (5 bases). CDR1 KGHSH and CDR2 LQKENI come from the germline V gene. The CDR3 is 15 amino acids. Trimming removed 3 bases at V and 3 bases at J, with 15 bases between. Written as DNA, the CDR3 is TGTGCCAGCTCACCGGCGCAGATAGAGGGCTACGAGCAGTACTTC. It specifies CASSPAQIEGYEQYF.

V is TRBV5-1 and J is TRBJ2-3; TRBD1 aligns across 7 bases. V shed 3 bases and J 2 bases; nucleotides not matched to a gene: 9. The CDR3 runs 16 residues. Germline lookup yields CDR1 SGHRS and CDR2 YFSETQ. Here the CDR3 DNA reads TGCGCCAGCAGCTCCGGGACAGAGCGAACCACAGATACGCAGTATTTT. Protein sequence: CASSSGTERTTDTQYF.

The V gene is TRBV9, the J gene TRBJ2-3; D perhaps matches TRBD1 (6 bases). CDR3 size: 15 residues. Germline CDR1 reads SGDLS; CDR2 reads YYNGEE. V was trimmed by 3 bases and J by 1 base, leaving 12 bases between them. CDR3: CASSEGDRRTDTQYF. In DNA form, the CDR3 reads TGTGCCAGCAGCGAGGGGGATAGACGCACAGATACGCAGTATTTT.

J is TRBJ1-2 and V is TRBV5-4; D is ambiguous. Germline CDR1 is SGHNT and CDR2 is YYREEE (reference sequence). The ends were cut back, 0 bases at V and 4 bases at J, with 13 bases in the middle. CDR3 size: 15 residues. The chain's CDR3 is CASSLESRELYGYTF. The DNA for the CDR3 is TGTGCCAGCAGCTTGGAGTCAAGGGAACTCTATGGCTACACCTTC.

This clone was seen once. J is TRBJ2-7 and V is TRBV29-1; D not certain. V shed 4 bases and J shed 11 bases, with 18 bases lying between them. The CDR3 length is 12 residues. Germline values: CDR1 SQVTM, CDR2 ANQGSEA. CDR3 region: CSVVVGQARKYF. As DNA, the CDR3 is TGCAGCGTTGTCGTCGGGCAGGCGAGAAAGTACTTC.

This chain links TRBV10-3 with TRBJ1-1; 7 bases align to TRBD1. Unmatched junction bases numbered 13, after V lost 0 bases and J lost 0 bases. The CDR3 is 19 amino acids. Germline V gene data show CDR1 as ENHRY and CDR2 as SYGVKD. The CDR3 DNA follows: TGTGCCATCAGTGAGTCGCTTGGACCCACAACAGGGGTGAACACTGAAGCTTTCTTT. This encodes CAISESLGPTTGVNTEAFF.